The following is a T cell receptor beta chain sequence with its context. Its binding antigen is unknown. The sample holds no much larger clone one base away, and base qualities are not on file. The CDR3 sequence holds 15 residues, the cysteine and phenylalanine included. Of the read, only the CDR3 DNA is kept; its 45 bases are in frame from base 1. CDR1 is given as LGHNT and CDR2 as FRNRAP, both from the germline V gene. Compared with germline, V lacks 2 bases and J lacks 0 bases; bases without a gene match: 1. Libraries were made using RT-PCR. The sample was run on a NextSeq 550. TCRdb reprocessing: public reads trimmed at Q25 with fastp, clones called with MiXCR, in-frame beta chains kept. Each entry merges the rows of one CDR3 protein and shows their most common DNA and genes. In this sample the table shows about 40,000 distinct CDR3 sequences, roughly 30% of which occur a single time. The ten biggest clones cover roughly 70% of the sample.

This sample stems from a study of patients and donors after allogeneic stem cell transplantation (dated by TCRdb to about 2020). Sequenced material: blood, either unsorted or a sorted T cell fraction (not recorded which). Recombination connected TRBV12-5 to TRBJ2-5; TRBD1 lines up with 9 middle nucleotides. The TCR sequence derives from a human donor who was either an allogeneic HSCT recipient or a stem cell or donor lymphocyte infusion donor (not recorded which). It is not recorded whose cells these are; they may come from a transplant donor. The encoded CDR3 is CASGLTGGYQETQYF. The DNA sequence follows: TGTGCTAGTGGTTTGACAGGGGGCTACCAAGAGACCCAGTACTTC.